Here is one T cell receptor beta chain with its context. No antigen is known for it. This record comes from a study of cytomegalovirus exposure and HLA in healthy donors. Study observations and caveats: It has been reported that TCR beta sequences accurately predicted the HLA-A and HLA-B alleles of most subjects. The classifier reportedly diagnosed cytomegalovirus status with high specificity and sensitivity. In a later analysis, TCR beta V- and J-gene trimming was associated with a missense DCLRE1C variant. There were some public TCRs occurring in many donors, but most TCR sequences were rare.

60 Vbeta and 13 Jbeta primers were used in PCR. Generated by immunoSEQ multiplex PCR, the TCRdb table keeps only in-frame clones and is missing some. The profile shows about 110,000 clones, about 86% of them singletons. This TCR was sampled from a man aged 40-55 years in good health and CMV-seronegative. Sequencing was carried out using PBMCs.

The CDR3, as DNA: TGTGCCAGCTCTAAAGGGACAGATAACTCTGGGGCCAACGTCCTGACTTTC. It yields the protein CASSKGTDNSGANVLTF. The chain combines TRBV18 with TRBJ2-6, with 7 positions matching TRBD1. The CDR3 is 17 residues long. The V gene's germline CDR1 is KGHSH and CDR2 LQKENI. V gave up 6 bases and J gave up 0 bases; unmatched junction bases: 8.